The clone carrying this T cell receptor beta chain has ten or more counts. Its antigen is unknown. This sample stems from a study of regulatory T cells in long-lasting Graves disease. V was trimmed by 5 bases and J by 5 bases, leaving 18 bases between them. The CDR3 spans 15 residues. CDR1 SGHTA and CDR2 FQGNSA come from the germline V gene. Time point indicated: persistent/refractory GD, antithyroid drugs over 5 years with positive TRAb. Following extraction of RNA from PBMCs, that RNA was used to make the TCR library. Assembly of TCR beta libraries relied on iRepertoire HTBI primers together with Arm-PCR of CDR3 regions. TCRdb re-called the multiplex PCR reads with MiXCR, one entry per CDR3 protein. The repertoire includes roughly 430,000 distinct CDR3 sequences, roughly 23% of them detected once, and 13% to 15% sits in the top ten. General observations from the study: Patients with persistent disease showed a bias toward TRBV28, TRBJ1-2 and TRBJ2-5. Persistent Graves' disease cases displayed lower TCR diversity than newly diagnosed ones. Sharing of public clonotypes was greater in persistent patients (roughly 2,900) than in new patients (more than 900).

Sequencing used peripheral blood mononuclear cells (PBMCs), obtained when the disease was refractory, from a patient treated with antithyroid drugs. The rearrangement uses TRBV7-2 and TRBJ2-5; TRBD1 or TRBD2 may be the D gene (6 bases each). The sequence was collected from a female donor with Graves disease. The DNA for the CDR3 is TGTGCCAGCAGCCCGCGCAGGATAGGGGGGGAGACCCAGTACTTC. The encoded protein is CASSPRRIGGETQYF.